One sample yielded the 13 T cell receptor beta chains listed below, sequenced in a study of T cells expressing NK-cell markers. TCRdb reprocessed the 5' RACE reads and stores each CDR3 protein as one record, lacking DNA. The sample table includes approximately 150,000 distinct CDR3 sequences. Sequenced: blood T cells: a sorted CD56 or NKG2C T cell subset, CD4+ or CD8+ T cells, or bulk PBMC T cells (not recorded which). These receptors all stem from a man between 18 and 29 years old in good health.

The rearrangement joins TRBV10-3 to TRBJ2-1; absent DNA, TCRdb's TRBD1 call cannot be checked. The germline CDR1 and CDR2 sequences are ENHRY and SYGVKD. This CDR3 has 13 amino acids. CDR3 amino acids: CAIRTGPHNEQFF.

The chain recombines TRBV29-1 with TRBJ2-3; absent DNA, TCRdb's TRBD2 call cannot be checked. This CDR3 is built from 15 residues. Germline assignment: CDR1 SQVTM and CDR2 ANQGSEA. This CDR3 is CSGAGTQASTDTQYF.

The rearrangement joins TRBV5-1 to TRBJ2-1; with no DNA, the TCRdb D assignment of TRBD2 cannot be verified. Germline-derived CDR1 and CDR2 are SGHRS and YFSETQ. The CDR3 contains 15 residues. CDR3 protein: CASSPSSGSFDEQFF.

This sequence joins TRBV12-3 or TRBV12-4 and TRBJ2-2. The CDR3 covers 18 residues. CDR3 residues: CASTNDQNGLANTGELFF.

The chain carries TRBV27 and TRBJ2-1; the D gene TCRdb calls, TRBD2, cannot be checked with no DNA. This CDR3 spans 15 amino acids. Per germline, CDR1 MNHEY and CDR2 SMNVEV (reference sequence). The CDR3 loop reads CASSASSGRSEEQFF.

The chain joins TRBV6-6 to TRBJ1-1. Germline values: CDR1 MNHNY, CDR2 SVGAGI (reference sequence). The CDR3 loop spans 11 amino acids. CDR3 in amino acids: CASSYSLEAFF.

The CDR3 reads CASSLGPDTRGTGELFF. The chain links TRBV7-9 to TRBJ2-2; TCRdb names TRBD2, which stays unverified in the absence of DNA. The CDR3 is 17 amino acids. In germline, CDR1 is SEHNR, CDR2 FQNEAQ (reference sequence). The full variable domain, with the rest looked up from reference TRBV7-9 and TRBJ2-2, is DTGVSQNPRHKITKRGQNVTFRCDPISEHNRLYWYRQTLGQGPEFLTYFQNEAQLEKSRLLSDRFSAERPKGSFSTLEIQRTEQGDSAMYLCASSLGPDTRGTGELFFGEGSRLTVL.

This rearrangement joins TRBV11-2 to TRBJ2-3; checking the TCRdb D call of TRBD2 is not possible without DNA. Looked up from germline, CDR1 is SGHAT and CDR2 is FQNNGV. The CDR3 has 17 residues. CDR3 amino acids: CASSLVASGRAEDTQYF.

J is TRBJ2-1 and V is TRBV7-6; TCRdb names TRBD1, which stays unverified in the absence of DNA. The CDR3 is made up of 16 amino acids. Germline CDR1 and CDR2: SGHVS and FNYEAQ. This CDR3 is CASSPNPGREGNEQFF.

CDR3 sequence reads: CASSLSSSGIYEQYF. The rearrangement uses TRBV28 and TRBJ2-7; the TCRdb call, TRBD2, lacks DNA for checking. The CDR3 loop spans 15 amino acids. Germline CDR1 and CDR2: MDHEN and SYDVKM.

The V and J genes are TRBV20-1 and TRBJ2-1; TCRdb's D call of TRBD2 is untestable without DNA. The germline CDR1 and CDR2 sequences are DFQATT and SNEGSKA (reference sequence). The CDR3 length is 15 residues. The CDR3 region is CSARDRGLAGNEQFF.

This chain uses TRBV30 with TRBJ2-1; TCRdb's D gene call, TRBD2, goes unchecked for lack of DNA. The V gene's germline CDR1 is GTSNPN and CDR2 SVGIG (reference sequence). The length of the CDR3 is 15 residues. CDR3 loop: CAWRSGTSSYNEQFF.

This chain joins TRBV7-9 and TRBJ2-1. Per germline, CDR1 SEHNR and CDR2 FQNEAQ (reference sequence). This CDR3 spans 14 amino acids. The CDR3 loop is CASSLAAPVSEQFF.